The 29 T cell receptor beta chains presented below share a single source sample, sequenced in a study of blood T cell repertoires in COVID-19 (dated by TCRdb to about 2020). Preparation of the library involved the immunoSEQ multiplex PCR assay. Sourced from immuneACCESS, this table was stored by TCRdb with only in-frame sequences that have V and J called. A share of the clones is absent; for the studies checked, an unresolved V gene accounts for under half, and the remainder has no known explanation. The sample profile shows about 310,000 clones; about 85% of them were found once. Jointly, the top ten make up under 2% of the sample. Sequencing was done on a sample of PBMCs or T cells enriched from blood (not recorded which). All receptors come from a woman in her 30s who had been exposed to COVID-19.

J is TRBJ2-7 and V is TRBV28; 12 nucleotides align to TRBD1. Trimming took 5 bases from V and 7 from J; bases not matched to a gene: 6. CDR1 MDHEN and CDR2 SYDVKM come from the germline V gene. This CDR3 contains 14 residues. CDR3 sequence reads: CASSPGQGAGEQYF. CDR3 in DNA: TGTGCCAGCAGTCCGGGACAGGGGGCAGGTGAGCAGTACTTC.

The chain combines TRBV19 with TRBJ2-7, with D possibly being TRBD2 (5 bases). The CDR3 totals 15 residues. Trimming removed 2 bases at V and 3 bases at J, with 14 bases between. From germline, CDR1 is LNHDA and CDR2 SQIVND (reference sequence). The CDR3 spells CASSIYKGAGYEQYF. The CDR3 DNA is TGTGCCAGTAGTATATATAAGGGAGCAGGCTACGAGCAGTACTTC. Complete variable domain (other parts from reference TRBV19 and TRBJ2-7): DGGITQSPKYLFRKEGQNVTLSCEQNLNHDAMYWYRQDPGQGLRLIYYSQIVNDFQKGDIAEGYSVSREKKESFPLTVTSAQKNPTAFYLCASSIYKGAGYEQYFGPGTRLTVT.

This clone was seen a single time. This rearrangement joins TRBV10-3 to TRBJ2-5; TRBD2 is a possible D gene (5 bases). The CDR3 is 12 amino acids. The germline V and J ends were trimmed by 7 bases and 4 bases, with 10 bases remaining between them. Germline loops: CDR1 ENHRY, CDR2 SYGVKD. The CDR3 loop reads CAINAAGETQYF. The CDR3 DNA sequence: TGTGCCATCAATGCTGCGGGAGAGACCCAGTACTTC.

This clone was seen once. The chain recombines TRBV27 with TRBJ2-7; D is ambiguous. The germline CDR1 and CDR2 sequences are MNHEY and SMNVEV (reference sequence). V was pared by 8 bases and J by 6 bases, with 8 bases between. CDR3 size: 10 residues. The chain's CDR3 is CASSSGEQYF. CDR3 DNA: TGTGCCAGCTCTTCGGGCGAGCAGTACTTC.

The genes are TRBV28 and TRBJ2-7; 7 bases fit TRBD1. J was trimmed by 0 bases and V by 5 bases; bases with no gene match: 7. The germline V gene has CDR1 MDHEN and CDR2 SYDVKM. The CDR3 sequence is 15 residues long. CDR3 protein: CASSLYSGGSYEQYF. CDR3 nucleotides: TGTGCCAGCAGTCTCTACTCAGGGGGCTCCTACGAGCAGTACTTC.

In nucleotides, the CDR3 is TGTGCTAGTGGTCCCGGGACAGGGACCTACAATGAGCAGTTCTTC. Translation: CASGPGTGTYNEQFF. This chain connects TRBV12-5 to TRBJ2-1, with TRBD1 identical over 9 bases. Germline loops: CDR1 LGHNT, CDR2 FRNRAP. V dropped 5 bases and J dropped 2; count of bases not matched to a gene: 4. CDR3 length: 15 residues.

The rearrangement joins TRBV18 to TRBJ1-4, with 9 nucleotides matching TRBD1. In germline, CDR1 is KGHSH, CDR2 LQKENI. V dropped 3 bases and J dropped 8; count of bases not matched to a gene: 10. The CDR3 is 16 amino acids. The CDR3 region has the DNA TGTGCCAGCTCACCCTCGGCCGGGACAGGGAACGAAAAACTGTTTTTT. Encoded protein: CASSPSAGTGNEKLFF.

V usage is TRBV15 and J usage is TRBJ1-1, with unresolved D. Trimming removed 0 bases at V and 1 base at J, with 6 bases between. Germline CDR1 reads LNHNV; CDR2 reads YYDKDF (reference sequence). CDR3 size: 14 residues. The CDR3 protein is CATSRDRGNTEAFF. The CDR3, as DNA: TGTGCCACCAGCAGAGATCGAGGGAACACTGAAGCTTTCTTT.

This clone was recorded only once. The rearrangement joins TRBV19 to TRBJ2-5; D is possibly TRBD2 (5 bases). V was trimmed by 0 bases and J by 0 bases, leaving 11 bases between them. This CDR3 has 16 amino acids. CDR1 and CDR2 (germline): LNHDA, SQIVND (reference sequence). The CDR3 region is CASSIDSRRYQETQYF. DNA of the CDR3: TGTGCCAGTAGTATAGATTCCAGGAGGTACCAAGAGACCCAGTACTTC. Combining the CDR3 with reference TRBV19 and TRBJ2-5 gives the whole variable domain DGGITQSPKYLFRKEGQNVTLSCEQNLNHDAMYWYRQDPGQGLRLIYYSQIVNDFQKGDIAEGYSVSREKKESFPLTVTSAQKNPTAFYLCASSIDSRRYQETQYFGPGTRLLVL.

V is TRBV7-3 and J is TRBJ2-7; 7 bases match TRBD1. The J segment lost 3 bases and the V segment lost 5 bases, leaving 10 bases of the junction unmatched. This CDR3 has 15 residues. CDR1 and CDR2 from the germline V gene are SGHTA and FQGTGA. DNA of the CDR3: TGTGCCAGCAGCCCCCGTGGGACAGAGGACTACGAGCAGTACTTC. Its protein product is CASSPRGTEDYEQYF.

The chain carries TRBV6-5 and TRBJ2-3; the D gene is possibly TRBD2 (5 bases). Germline loops: CDR1 MNHEY, CDR2 SVGAGI. The CDR3 contains 14 residues. The V gene lost 6 bases and the J gene lost 1 base, with 11 bases spanning the gap. The CDR3 loop reads CASRRGEGTDTQYF. CDR3 DNA: TGTGCCAGCAGACGGGGAGAAGGCACAGATACGCAGTATTTT.

The chain couples TRBV6-6 to TRBJ2-3; D not certain. The CDR3 runs to 16 residues. V lost 6 bases and J lost 1, with 17 bases in between. Per germline, CDR1 MNHNY and CDR2 SVGAGI (reference sequence). The CDR3 DNA reads as TGTGCCAGCAGCCCCCCTTCCGACTGGGGCACAGATACGCAGTATTTT. This gives the protein CASSPPSDWGTDTQYF.

The CDR3, as DNA: TGCAGTGCTAGTAGGCCCGGGAACGGGGAGCTGTTTTTT. Its protein is CSASRPGNGELFF. The chain links TRBV20-1 to TRBJ2-2; D might be TRBD2 (5 bases). The CDR3 consists of 13 residues. The germline V and J ends were trimmed by 3 bases and 7 bases, with 12 bases remaining between them. The germline V gene encodes CDR1 DFQATT and CDR2 SNEGSKA (reference sequence).

The chain employs TRBV3-1 (or the pseudogene TRBV3-2) and TRBJ1-1, with D possibly matching TRBD1 (6 bases). V dropped 0 bases and J dropped 6 bases, with 20 bases sitting between them. This CDR3 contains 17 residues. The germline gives CDR1 LGHDT, CDR2 YNNKEL (reference sequence). The CDR3 reads CASSQDGGGRNQAEAFF. CDR3 DNA: TGTGCCAGCAGCCAAGATGGGGGGGGGCGCAATCAAGCTGAAGCTTTCTTT.

This chain connects TRBV23-1 to TRBJ2-6; 7 bases are a match to TRBD1. TRBV23-1 is an open reading frame, and its role is uncertain. This CDR3 has 19 amino acids. V gave up 0 bases and J gave up 0 bases; unmatched junction bases: 8. The CDR3 region has the DNA TGCGCCAGCAGTCAATCGGTTTGGAGACAGGGCTCTGGGGCCAACGTCCTGACTTTC. This sequence encodes CASSQSVWRQGSGANVLTF.

The gene calls are TRBV15 and TRBJ2-7, with TRBD1 matching over 7 bases. The germline gives CDR1 LNHNV, CDR2 YYDKDF (reference sequence). Losses at the gene ends were 3 bases for V and 2 bases for J; bases not matched to a gene: 10. The length of the CDR3 is 16 residues. CDR3 in amino acids: CATSSPEVGTAYEQYF. The CDR3 bases are TGTGCCACCAGCAGCCCGGAGGTAGGGACAGCCTACGAGCAGTACTTC.

This clone was seen only once. This chain joins TRBV7-8 and TRBJ1-5, with TRBD1 matching over 8 bases. CDR3 length equals 15 residues. J lost 2 bases, V lost 6 bases, and 6 bases had no gene match. Looked up from germline, CDR1 is SGHVS and CDR2 is FQNEAQ. CDR3 sequence: CASRADRGRNQPQHF. For the CDR3, the DNA is TGTGCCAGCAGAGCAGACAGGGGACGCAATCAGCCCCAGCATTTT.

The chain carries TRBV30 and TRBJ1-4, with a weak D call TRBD1 (5 bases). In germline, CDR1 is GTSNPN, CDR2 SVGIG (reference sequence). V was trimmed by 0 bases and J by 7 bases, leaving 6 bases between them. This CDR3 spans 12 amino acids. This CDR3 is CAWSVQGEKLFF. The CDR3 DNA reads TGTGCCTGGAGTGTCCAGGGTGAAAAACTGTTTTTT.

The J gene is TRBJ2-5, the V gene TRBV3-1 (or the pseudogene TRBV3-2), with 7 bases aligning to TRBD1. The CDR3 is 15 amino acids. Germline lookup yields CDR1 LGHDT and CDR2 YNNKEL (reference sequence). V shed 4 bases and J 1 base; nucleotides not matched to a gene: 6. The CDR3 here is CASSPPWTGQETQYF. CDR3 coding DNA: TGTGCCAGCAGCCCTCCTTGGACAGGCCAAGAGACCCAGTACTTC.

The rearrangement joins TRBV5-1 to TRBJ1-2; D perhaps matches TRBD1 (6 bases). From germline, CDR1 is SGHRS and CDR2 YFSETQ. The V and J ends lost 5 bases and 5 bases respectively, with 10 bases between them. CDR3 length: 12 amino acids. This chain's CDR3 is CASREDSYGYTF. The CDR3 coding sequence is TGCGCCAGCAGGGAGGACAGTTATGGCTACACCTTC.

V is TRBV28 and J is TRBJ2-2; D unclear. This CDR3 is 13 amino acids long. The V end was cut by 6 bases, the J end by 3 bases, with 8 bases between. Germline CDR1 and CDR2: MDHEN and SYDVKM. The CDR3 DNA reads TGTGCCAGCAGGAGTAGTGACACCGGGGAGCTGTTTTTT. Amino acids: CASRSSDTGELFF.

The gene calls are TRBV4-2 and TRBJ1-5; 9 nucleotides line up with TRBD1. CDR3 length: 15 residues. The germline CDR1 and CDR2 sequences are LGHNA and YNFKEQ. V was pared by 2 bases and J by 7 bases, with 6 bases of the junction left unmatched. The CDR3 loop is CASSQQGQGRQPQHF. In nucleotides, the CDR3 is TGTGCCAGCAGCCAACAGGGACAGGGTAGGCAGCCCCAGCATTTT.

The chain joins TRBV3-1 (or the pseudogene TRBV3-2) to TRBJ1-2; TRBD1 matches 8 bases. V trimming: 4 bases; J trimming: 5 bases; junction bases outside the gene matches: 9. The CDR3 has 15 amino acids. CDR1 is LGHDT and CDR2 is YNNKEL in the germline V gene (reference sequence). CDR3 nucleotide sequence: TGTGCCAGCAGCCCCCGAGACAGGGGACCATATGGCTACACCTTC. The encoded protein is CASSPRDRGPYGYTF.

This clone was detected once. The chain is built from TRBV29-1 and TRBJ2-1, with D maybe TRBD2 (5 bases). Germline V lookup: CDR1 SQVTM, CDR2 ANQGSEA. V shed 3 bases and J shed 5 bases, with 8 bases lying between them. The CDR3 length is 12 residues. The CDR3 is CSVDPGNNEQFF. CDR3 sequence (DNA): TGCAGCGTTGATCCCGGGAACAATGAGCAGTTCTTC.

This rearrangement joins TRBV30 to TRBJ2-1, with D possibly TRBD2 on 6 matching bases. CDR3 length: 16 residues. V lost 4 bases, J lost 4 bases, and 20 bases lay in between. The germline gives CDR1 GTSNPN, CDR2 SVGIG (reference sequence). The DNA of the CDR3 is TGTGCCTGGATGGGGGGTTATCTCAGAGAATACAATGAGCAGTTCTTC. This codes for CAWMGGYLREYNEQFF.

This chain connects TRBV19 to TRBJ2-2; D ambiguous. V lost 3 bases to trimming and J lost 0 bases, with 14 bases between them. This CDR3 contains 17 residues. Germline values: CDR1 LNHDA, CDR2 SQIVND (reference sequence). This CDR3 reads CASSILPETTNTGELFF. The CDR3 DNA is TGTGCCAGTAGTATTTTACCTGAAACTACGAACACCGGGGAGCTGTTTTTT.

The sample holds one count of this clone. The chain couples TRBV6-5 to TRBJ1-1; 8 bases map to TRBD1. CDR3 length: 16 amino acids. Per the germline V gene, CDR1 is MNHEY and CDR2 is SVGAGI. V gave up 2 bases and J gave up 3 bases; unmatched junction bases: 8. The CDR3 region is CASSYATMTGDTEAFF. CDR3 coding DNA: TGTGCCAGCAGTTACGCCACGATGACAGGGGACACTGAAGCTTTCTTT.

The chain uses TRBV13 and TRBJ2-5; 13 nucleotides align to TRBD2. The CDR3 has 15 amino acids. Looked up from germline, CDR1 is PRHDT and CDR2 is FYEKMQ (reference sequence). J gave up 2 bases and V 7 bases, and 4 bases lay outside the gene matches. The CDR3 coding sequence is TGTGCCAGCACCTGGACTAGCGGGAGACAAGAGACCCAGTACTTC. It specifies CASTWTSGRQETQYF.

CDR3 coding DNA: TGCAGTGCTAGTAAGGCAGGGATTACCGGGGAGCTGTTTTTT. Protein: CSASKAGITGELFF. The chain combines TRBV20-1 with TRBJ2-2; perhaps TRBD1 as D (5 bases). Germline V gene lookup returns CDR1 DFQATT and CDR2 SNEGSKA (reference sequence). CDR3 size: 14 residues. The V and J ends lost 3 bases and 5 bases respectively, with 13 bases between them.